This T cell receptor beta chain emerged from a study of cytomegalovirus exposure and HLA in healthy donors. Study findings and constraints: The study put roughly 160 TCR beta chains on its list as cytomegalovirus-associated. What a later analysis showed was that several of the most significant clusters appeared linked to common viral pathogens. Equally common other TCR beta chains were less clonally expanded than HLA-associated ones, a later analysis found. Later genetic work tied a missense DCLRE1C variant to beta-chain V and J trimming.

The CDR3 contains 17 residues. Germline V gene lookup returns CDR1 SGHRS and CDR2 YFSETQ. Trimming took 4 bases from V and 0 from J; bases not matched to a gene: 9. A remark on this clone: The antigen is unknown.

PCR employed 60 Vbeta and 13 Jbeta primers. Measured with immunoSEQ multiplex PCR; TCRdb has only the in-frame clones, and not every one. This repertoire shows around 120,000 clones, roughly 80% found once; its top ten account for roughly 2.5%. This chain uses TRBV5-1 with TRBJ2-2; TRBD1 agrees at 7 bases. The sample taken for sequencing was PBMCs. The clonotype originates from a woman between 40 and 50 years old in good health and CMV-seropositive. The CDR3 DNA follows: TGCGCCAGCAGCCAAGCTCGGACAGGAACGAACACCGGGGAGCTGTTTTTT. This gives the protein CASSQARTGTNTGELFF.